This T cell receptor (beta chain) emerged from a study of blood T cell repertoires in COVID-19. About the study: Samples representing acute and convalescent COVID-19 were sourced from the United States, Italy and Spain. T cells, B-cell-depleted T cells, or PBMCs supplied cDNA or gDNA.

Germline CDR1 is SGHVS and CDR2 is FNYEAQ. The V end was cut by 5 bases, the J end by 5 bases, with 22 bases between. This CDR3 region has 17 residues. Source study methods: Estimates of nucleated cell counts were drawn from the amplification of reference gene primers. Data came from immunoSEQ multiplex PCR; TCRdb stores just in-frame clones and leaves some out. That table furnishes V, J and clone size, whereas the DNA furnished D and trimming. The sample carries approximately 180,000 clones, roughly 84% recorded once. Followed longitudinally, the Seattle patients had been enrolled during active infection.

The chain employs TRBV7-6 and TRBJ2-1; D may be TRBD2 (6 bases). Sequenced sample: peripheral blood. This clonotype originated in a person aged 65 to 85 with COVID-19, enrolled during active disease. DNA for the CDR3: TGTGCCAGCAGCCCTAAGGTTCATATGGGGGGACACAATGAGCAGTTCTTC. It translates to CASSPKVHMGGHNEQFF.